This passage covers 2 T cell receptor beta chains from one sample sequenced in a study of cytomegalovirus exposure and HLA in healthy donors. Amplification used 60 Vbeta primers and 13 Jbeta primers. Data came from immunoSEQ multiplex PCR; TCRdb stores just in-frame clones and leaves some out. The sample holds 150,000 to 200,000 clones; roughly 89% are singletons and the top ten take 0.85% to 1%. The sample comprised PBMCs. The receptors derive from a woman aged 25-40 years in good health and CMV-seronegative.

The chain combines TRBV6-5 with TRBJ2-2, with 7 nucleotides matching TRBD2. Germline V gene sequence: CDR1 MNHEY, CDR2 SVGAGI. Trimming removed 0 bases from V and 4 bases from J; junction bases left unmatched: 5. This CDR3 has 16 amino acids. The CDR3 region is CASSYSAGRGTGELFF. CDR3 coding DNA: TGTGCCAGCAGTTACTCCGCAGGGAGGGGCACCGGGGAGCTGTTTTTT.

This chain connects TRBV4-3 to TRBJ2-5; no definite D call. The germline V gene has CDR1 LGHNA and CDR2 YSLEER. CDR3 size: 14 residues. V was trimmed by 0 bases and J by 5 bases, leaving 10 bases between them. The CDR3 sequence: CASSQDGGWETQYF. The CDR3 coding sequence is TGCGCCAGCAGCCAAGACGGCGGTTGGGAGACCCAGTACTTC.